The 9 T cell receptor beta chains given below trace back to one sample, sequenced in a study of T cell responses to AZD1222 COVID-19 vaccine. Method: immunoSEQ multiplex PCR; TCRdb's copy keeps in-frame clones and lacks some. The data contain 90,000 to 150,000 clones, around 90% of them singletons. The input for sequencing was peripheral blood, taken on day 0 of AZD1222 vaccination. The origin of the receptors is an adult in good health.

V is TRBV6-6 and J is TRBJ1-2, with 9 bases matching TRBD1. V was pared by 5 bases and J by 7 bases, with 2 bases of the junction left unmatched. Germline V lookup: CDR1 MNHNY, CDR2 SVGAGI (reference sequence). The length of the CDR3 is 12 residues. CDR3 residues: CASSTDRGGYTF. The CDR3 region has the DNA TGTGCCAGCAGTACGGACAGGGGTGGCTACACCTTC.

J is TRBJ1-6 and V is TRBV19; D perhaps matches TRBD1 (6 bases). V dropped 2 bases and J dropped 10 bases, with 15 bases sitting between them. CDR3 length: 15 residues. CDR1 and CDR2 from the germline V gene are LNHDA and SQIVND (reference sequence). The DNA of the CDR3 is TGTGCCAGTAGTATAAGGGGAACAGGGCGATCACCCCTCCACTTT. Protein product: CASSIRGTGRSPLHF.

CDR3 sequence: CASSPPRGADSNTEAFF. Written as DNA, the CDR3 is TGTGCCAGCTCACCACCAAGGGGAGCAGACTCAAACACTGAAGCTTTCTTT. The chain employs TRBV18 and TRBJ1-1; perhaps TRBD1 as D (5 bases). The CDR3 runs to 17 residues. Germline lookup yields CDR1 KGHSH and CDR2 LQKENI. Trimming shortened V by 0 bases and J by 2 bases, and 16 bases separated the two germline ends. The whole variable domain, remainder taken from reference TRBV18 and TRBJ1-1, is NAGVMQNPRHLVRRRGQEARLRCSPMKGHSHVYWYRQLPEEGLKFMVYLQKENIIDESGMPKERFSAEFPKEGPSILRIQQVVRGDSAAYFCASSPPRGADSNTEAFFGQGTRLTVV.

The chain joins TRBV5-1 to TRBJ2-3; 15 bases fit TRBD2. Germline trimming cut 3 bases from V and 4 bases from J; bases unmatched to any gene: 9. The CDR3 length is 18 residues. CDR1 is SGHRS, CDR2 YFSETQ, per germline. CDR3 coding DNA: TGCGCCAGCAGCTGGAACGGACTAGCGGGGGGGAGGTCAGATACGCAGTATTTT. Translation: CASSWNGLAGGRSDTQYF.

The gene calls are TRBV28 and TRBJ1-4; D is unclear. CDR3 length: 12 residues. CDR1 MDHEN and CDR2 SYDVKM come from the germline V gene. The V end was cut by 5 bases, the J end by 0 bases, with 1 base between. This chain's CDR3 is CASSATNEKLFF. The CDR3, as DNA: TGTGCCAGCAGTGCAACTAATGAAAAACTGTTTTTT.

The chain joins TRBV30 to TRBJ1-3, with TRBD1 matching over 7 bases. The V gene's germline CDR1 is GTSNPN and CDR2 SVGIG (reference sequence). The CDR3 spans 16 residues. After removal of 2 bases from V and 3 bases from J, the junction contained 10 bases not matched to a gene. CDR3 sequence (DNA): TGTGCCTGGAGTCGGGTAGGGGGCCGGTATGGAAACACCATATATTTT. Translation gives CAWSRVGGRYGNTIYF.

The V and J genes are TRBV18 and TRBJ2-1; a weak D match, TRBD2 (6 bases). Germline V CDR1 and CDR2: KGHSH, LQKENI. V shed 3 bases and J shed 5 bases, with 11 bases lying between them. The CDR3 runs 14 residues. CDR3 protein: CASSPQGGDNEQFF. The CDR3 DNA reads as TGTGCCAGCTCACCCCAGGGCGGGGACAATGAGCAGTTCTTC.

For the CDR3, the DNA is TGTGCCAGCAGCGTAGGGGTCCTCAGCACAGATACGCAGTATTTT. This sequence encodes CASSVGVLSTDTQYF. This chain joins TRBV9 and TRBJ2-3; no reliable D call. V was cut by 0 bases and J by 0 bases, with 8 bases left in between. The germline V gene encodes CDR1 SGDLS and CDR2 YYNGEE. The CDR3 length is 15 residues.

The rearrangement uses TRBV5-1 and TRBJ2-5, with TRBD1 matching over 7 bases. Germline V gene lookup returns CDR1 SGHRS and CDR2 YFSETQ. The CDR3 is made up of 14 amino acids. V lost 0 bases to trimming and J lost 5 bases; unmatched junction nucleotides: 4. CDR3 DNA: TGCGCCAGCAGCTTGGACAGGGGTGGCGAGACCCAGTACTTC. Translated, it gives CASSLDRGGETQYF. The full variable domain, with the rest looked up from reference TRBV5-1 and TRBJ2-5, is KAGVTQTPRYLIKTRGQQVTLSCSPISGHRSVSWYQQTPGQGLQFLFEYFSETQRNKGNFPGRFSGRQFSNSRSEMNVSTLELGDSALYLCASSLDRGGETQYFGPGTRLLVL.